Listed below are T cell receptor beta chains from one sample, sequenced in a study. TCRdb analysed the multiplex PCR reads with MiXCR anew, one entry per CDR3 protein. The table includes roughly 2,000 distinct CDR3 sequences, approximately 18% detected once. Sequencing used Tregs sorted from blood. These receptors were collected from a female donor with breast cancer. The CDR3 runs from the conserved cysteine through the conserved F or W. A D gene is named only where the DNA matches it firmly. Size values are once, few and many counts, or a class for expanded clones, and some rows have none.

d_call	v_call	j_call	clone_size	cdr3_nt	cdr3_aa
.	TRBV12-3/TRBV12-4	TRBJ1-2	.	TGTGCCAGCACCCCGTGGTTGGCACAGGGCTACACCTTC	CASTPWLAQGYTF
.	TRBV12-3/TRBV12-4	TRBJ1-2	medium-sized	TGTGCCAGCACCGGGACATTGGACTATGGCTACACCTTC	CASTGTLDYGYTF
TRBD1	TRBV12-3/TRBV12-4	TRBJ1-2	medium-sized	TGTGCCAGCAGTCGGAAGGACAGGGAGGGGTATGGCTACACCTTC	CASSRKDREGYGYTF
.	TRBV12-3/TRBV12-4	TRBJ1-2	medium-sized	TGTGCCGGCAGTTCTGGGGCAGGTGGCTACACCTTC	CAGSSGAGGYTF
.	TRBV12-3/TRBV12-4	TRBJ1-2	medium-sized	TGTGCCAGCAGTTTGCAGACTTCAGCTGTTGGCTACACCTTC	CASSLQTSAVGYTF
.	TRBV12-3/TRBV12-4	TRBJ1-2	.	TGTGCCAGCAGTCAAAAGGTCAGAAGATATGGCTACACCTTC	CASSQKVRRYGYTF
.	TRBV12-3/TRBV12-4	TRBJ1-2	medium-sized	TGTGCCAGCAGCCCTGTCCAAGCCTGGGGTGACTATGGCTACACCTTC	CASSPVQAWGDYGYTF
.	TRBV12-3/TRBV12-4	TRBJ1-2	medium-sized	TGTGCCAGCAGTTTCGGGCAGGGTTGGAAAGCTAACTATGGCTACACCTTC	CASSFGQGWKANYGYTF
.	TRBV12-3/TRBV12-4	TRBJ1-2	.	TGTGCCGGCACCCGGGCGTTCCTCTATGGCTACACCTTC	CAGTRAFLYGYTF
.	TRBV12-3/TRBV12-4	TRBJ1-2	medium-sized	TGTGCCAGCAGTTTGCAAGGTCTAACCCGAGGAGGCTACACCTTC	CASSLQGLTRGGYTF
.	TRBV12-3/TRBV12-4	TRBJ1-2	medium-sized	TGTGCCAGCAGCCAAAGCCCAGGAAACCCCTATGGCTACACCTTC	CASSQSPGNPYGYTF
.	TRBV12-3/TRBV12-4	TRBJ1-2	medium-sized	TGTGCCAGCACCTCGGATGGAGGTCCCTATGGCTACACCTTC	CASTSDGGPYGYTF
.	TRBV12-3/TRBV12-4	TRBJ1-2	medium-sized	TGTGCCAGCAGTCCCCACGGAAATAACTATGGCTACACCTTC	CASSPHGNNYGYTF
.	TRBV12-3/TRBV12-4	TRBJ1-2	.	TGTGCCAGCGGCCTTGCACCTCTTTGGGATGGCTACACCTTC	CASGLAPLWDGYTF
TRBD1	TRBV12-3/TRBV12-4	TRBJ1-2	medium-sized	TGTGCCAGCAGTCTCCGGGACAGGCCCCTAAACTATGGCTACACCTTC	CASSLRDRPLNYGYTF
.	TRBV12-3/TRBV12-4	TRBJ1-2	.	TGTGCCAGCAGCCTGAGGCGAATTAGTGGGCAGGATGGCTACACCTTC	CASSLRRISGQDGYTF
.	TRBV12-3/TRBV12-4	TRBJ1-2	few	TGTGCCAGCAGTCGATCCACAGTACTCTATGGCTACACCTTC	CASSRSTVLYGYTF
TRBD1	TRBV12-3/TRBV12-4	TRBJ1-2	medium-sized	TGTGCCACCAGCATAGGTGGGGACAGCTACTATGGCTACACCTTC	CATSIGGDSYYGYTF
.	TRBV12-3/TRBV12-4	TRBJ1-2	medium-sized	TGTGCCAGCAGTTTAGCGCCAAGCAACTATGGCTACACCTTC	CASSLAPSNYGYTF
.	TRBV12-3/TRBV12-4	TRBJ1-2	.	TGTGCCAGCAGTTTTGACAGGACGGCGGTATTTGGCCACACCTTC	CASSFDRTAVFGHTF
.	TRBV12-3/TRBV12-4	TRBJ1-2	.	TGCGCCAGCAGTTCGGAGGGGACCTATGGCTACACCTTC	CASSSEGTYGYTF
.	TRBV12-3/TRBV12-4	TRBJ1-2	medium-sized	TGTGCCAGCAGCCCTCCGGACCGCTGGAGCGATGGCTACACCTTC	CASSPPDRWSDGYTF
.	TRBV12-3/TRBV12-4	TRBJ1-2	medium-sized	TGTGCCAGCAGCCCCAACAACTATGGCTACACCTTC	CASSPNNYGYTF
.	TRBV12-3/TRBV12-4	TRBJ1-2	medium-sized	TGTGCCAGCAGTTTAGTCGAGACCCACCGCTATGGCTACACCTTC	CASSLVETHRYGYTF
.	TRBV12-5	TRBJ1-2	medium-sized	TGTGCTAGTGGACTAGGACAGTATGGCTATGGCTACACCTTC	CASGLGQYGYGYTF
.	TRBV12-3/TRBV12-4	TRBJ1-2	medium-sized	TGTGCCAGCAGGGCTAGGGGTCCTTTCTATGGCTACACCTTC	CASRARGPFYGYTF
.	TRBV12-3/TRBV12-4	TRBJ1-2	many	TGTGCCAGCAGCCAACAGGGCCCCTATAGCTACACCTTC	CASSQQGPYSYTF
TRBD1	TRBV12-3/TRBV12-4	TRBJ1-2	medium-sized	TGTGCCAGCAGTTTCCAGGACAGGGCGAGAGGTGGCTACACCTTC	CASSFQDRARGGYTF
.	TRBV12-3/TRBV12-4	TRBJ1-1	few	TGTGCCAGCATCGGATTGGGTGAAGCTTTCTTT	CASIGLGEAFF
TRBD1	TRBV12-3/TRBV12-4	TRBJ1-2	medium-sized	TGTGCCAGCAGTACAGGGGCCCTAGAGTTTGGCTACACCTTC	CASSTGALEFGYTF
.	TRBV12-3/TRBV12-4	TRBJ1-2	medium-sized	TGTGCCAGCAGCCCAGGGCCTAACTATGGCTACACCTTC	CASSPGPNYGYTF
.	TRBV12-3/TRBV12-4	TRBJ1-2	.	TGCGCCAGCAGTTTAAGTGGCGGACATGGCTACACCTTC	CASSLSGGHGYTF
.	TRBV12-3/TRBV12-4	TRBJ1-2	medium-sized	TGTGCCAGCAGTTTACGGGCAGGCATTAACTATGGCTACACCTTC	CASSLRAGINYGYTF
.	TRBV12-3/TRBV12-4	TRBJ1-2	medium-sized	TGTGCCAGCCATACGGGACACTATGGCTACACCTTC	CASHTGHYGYTF
.	TRBV12-3/TRBV12-4	TRBJ1-2	medium-sized	TGTGCCAGCAGTTTAGTACCAGCTAACTATGGCTACACCTTC	CASSLVPANYGYTF
.	TRBV12-3/TRBV12-4	TRBJ1-2	once	TGTGCCAGCAGTGACGGGTCAGGGGATCATGGCTACACCTTC	CASSDGSGDHGYTF
TRBD1	TRBV12-3/TRBV12-4	TRBJ1-2	medium-sized	TGTGCCAGCAGGGGACAGGCTTTGGGCTACACCTTC	CASRGQALGYTF
.	TRBV12-3/TRBV12-4	TRBJ1-2	large	TGTGCCAGCAGTTTCGGGACGCCCGTCGGTCGCTACACCTTC	CASSFGTPVGRYTF
.	TRBV12-3/TRBV12-4	TRBJ1-2	medium-sized	TGTGCCAGCAGTTTATACAGGGAGAACTATGGCTACACCTTC	CASSLYRENYGYTF
.	TRBV12-3/TRBV12-4	TRBJ1-2	.	TGTGCCAGCAGTGCCACACTAAGCTTTCTGGGATATGGCTACACCTTC	CASSATLSFLGYGYTF